One TCR beta chain is described in this entry. V shed 4 bases and J shed 11 bases, with 20 bases lying between them. The CDR3 consists of 14 residues. CDR1 SGHNT and CDR2 YYREEE come from the germline V gene (reference sequence). Original handling: Amplification of reference gene primers was used by the study to estimate nucleated cell counts. Sequencing was performed with immunoSEQ multiplex PCR; in TCRdb, only in-frame clones are kept and a portion is missing. The V and J calls and clone size were taken over from that table, and D and trimming were inferred from the DNA. The repertoire has 200,000 to 250,000 clones, about 90% of them found once; the top ten carry about 0.8%. This sample was included in a study of blood T cell repertoires in COVID-19. On the study more broadly: Whether acute or convalescent, the COVID-19 samples came from the United States, Italy and Spain. Nucleic acid was either cDNA or gDNA, and it came from T cells, B-cell-depleted T cells, or PBMCs.

Sequenced: peripheral blood. This receptor was obtained from a man in his 60s with COVID-19, enrolled during active disease. V usage is TRBV5-4 and J usage is TRBJ2-3; possible D gene TRBD2, 5 bases. The CDR3 sequence: CASSGSDGLREQYF. The CDR3 DNA follows: TGTGCCAGCAGCGGATCGGACGGACTCCGGGAGCAGTATTTT.